This T cell receptor beta chain emerged from a study of sequential checkpoint blockade in melanoma. Study overall: First-line arms were nivolumab then ipilimumab, or the reverse, randomized 1:1. After both sequences, patients received maintenance nivolumab.

Profiling relied on immunoSEQ multiplex PCR, and the TCRdb table lists in-frame clones only, not all of them. The sample carries around 3,700 clones, less than 60% recorded once. Treatment here: randomized to nivolumab then ipilimumab (arm A) or the reverse (arm B). None of the patients previously received DNA-damaging chemotherapy. From thawed PBMCs, live CD3+CD8+ cells negative for CD19 and CD56 were sorted. With 5 bases clipped from V and 1 base from J, the junction kept 10 bases outside the gene matches. The germline CDR1 and CDR2 sequences are MNHEY and SMNVEV (reference sequence). CDR3 length: 16 amino acids.

The TCR was taken from a human patient with melanoma. Some clones in this sample may be carry-over from other donors' samples. This chain connects TRBV27 to TRBJ2-7; 8 nucleotides match TRBD2. This material consisted of CD8+ T cells sorted from blood (inferred from file names), taken from a patient given nivolumab and ipilimumab in sequence. DNA of the CDR3: TGTGCCAGCAGTCCCCTTACGACTAGCGAGTCCTACGAGCAGTACTTC. Protein product: CASSPLTTSESYEQYF.